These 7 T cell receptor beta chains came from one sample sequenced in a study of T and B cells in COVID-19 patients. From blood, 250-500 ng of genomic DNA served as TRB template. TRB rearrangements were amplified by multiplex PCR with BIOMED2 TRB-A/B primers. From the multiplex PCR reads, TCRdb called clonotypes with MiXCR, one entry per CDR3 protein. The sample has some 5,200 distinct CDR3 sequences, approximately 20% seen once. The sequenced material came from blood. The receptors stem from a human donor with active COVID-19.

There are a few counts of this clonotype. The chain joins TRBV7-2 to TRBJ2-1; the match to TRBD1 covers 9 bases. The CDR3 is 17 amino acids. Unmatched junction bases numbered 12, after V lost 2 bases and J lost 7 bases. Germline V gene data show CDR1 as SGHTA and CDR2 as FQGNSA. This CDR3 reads CASSLRGPGTGMNEQFF. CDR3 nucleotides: TGTGCCAGCAGCTTACGGGGACCCGGGACAGGGATGAATGAGCAGTTCTTC. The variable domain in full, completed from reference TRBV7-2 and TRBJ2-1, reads GAGVSQSPSNKVTEKGKDVELRCDPISGHTALYWYRQSLGQGLEFLIYFQGNSAPDKSGLPSDRFSAERTGGSVSTLTIQRTQQEDSAVYLCASSLRGPGTGMNEQFFGPGTRLTVL.

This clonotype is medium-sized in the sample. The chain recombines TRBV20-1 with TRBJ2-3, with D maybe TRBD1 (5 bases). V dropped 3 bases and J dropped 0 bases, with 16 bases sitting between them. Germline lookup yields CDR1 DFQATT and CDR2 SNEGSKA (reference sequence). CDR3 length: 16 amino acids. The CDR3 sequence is CSASPLGETSTDTQYF. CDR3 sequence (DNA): TGCAGTGCTAGTCCGTTAGGGGAAACGAGCACAGATACGCAGTATTTT.

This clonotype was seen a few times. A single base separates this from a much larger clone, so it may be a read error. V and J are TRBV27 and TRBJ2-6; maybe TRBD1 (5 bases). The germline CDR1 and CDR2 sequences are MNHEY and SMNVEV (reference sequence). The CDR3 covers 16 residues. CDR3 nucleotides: TGTCCCAGCAGTTCGGTCAGGGACTCTGGGGCCAACGTCCTGACTTTC. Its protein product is CPSSSVRDSGANVLTF. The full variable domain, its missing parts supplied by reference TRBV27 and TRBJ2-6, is EAQVTQNPRYLITVTGKKLTVTCSQNMNHEYMSWYRQDPGLGLRQIYYSMNVEVTDKGDVPEGYKVSRKEKRNFPLILESPSPNQTSLYFCPSSSVRDSGANVLTFGAGSRLTVL.

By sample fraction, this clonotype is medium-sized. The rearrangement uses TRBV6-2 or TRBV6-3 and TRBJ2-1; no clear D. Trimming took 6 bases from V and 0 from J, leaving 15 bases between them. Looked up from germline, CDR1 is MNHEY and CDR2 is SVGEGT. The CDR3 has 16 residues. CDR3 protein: CASRTETRNSYNEQFF. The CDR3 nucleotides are TGTGCCAGCAGAACGGAAACTCGAAACTCCTACAATGAGCAGTTCTTC.

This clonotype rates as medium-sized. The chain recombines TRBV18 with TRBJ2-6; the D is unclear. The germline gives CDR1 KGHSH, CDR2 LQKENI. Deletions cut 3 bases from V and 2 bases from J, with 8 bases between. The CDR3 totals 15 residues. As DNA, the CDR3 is TGTGCCAGCTCACCCCAGAGAACTGGGGCCAACGTCCTGACTTTC. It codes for CASSPQRTGANVLTF.

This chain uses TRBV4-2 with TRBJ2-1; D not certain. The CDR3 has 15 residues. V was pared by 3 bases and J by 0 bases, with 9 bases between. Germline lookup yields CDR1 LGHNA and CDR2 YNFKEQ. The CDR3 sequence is CASSHPLSSYNEQFF. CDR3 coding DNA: TGTGCCAGCAGCCACCCATTAAGCTCCTACAATGAGCAGTTCTTC.

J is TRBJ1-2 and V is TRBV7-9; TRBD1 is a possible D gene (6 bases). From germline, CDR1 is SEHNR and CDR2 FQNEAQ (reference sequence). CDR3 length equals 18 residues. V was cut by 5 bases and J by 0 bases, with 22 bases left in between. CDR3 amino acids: CASSRGQIGYPANYGYTF. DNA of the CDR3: TGTGCCAGCAGCCGTGGACAGATCGGATACCCGGCTAACTATGGCTACACCTTC.